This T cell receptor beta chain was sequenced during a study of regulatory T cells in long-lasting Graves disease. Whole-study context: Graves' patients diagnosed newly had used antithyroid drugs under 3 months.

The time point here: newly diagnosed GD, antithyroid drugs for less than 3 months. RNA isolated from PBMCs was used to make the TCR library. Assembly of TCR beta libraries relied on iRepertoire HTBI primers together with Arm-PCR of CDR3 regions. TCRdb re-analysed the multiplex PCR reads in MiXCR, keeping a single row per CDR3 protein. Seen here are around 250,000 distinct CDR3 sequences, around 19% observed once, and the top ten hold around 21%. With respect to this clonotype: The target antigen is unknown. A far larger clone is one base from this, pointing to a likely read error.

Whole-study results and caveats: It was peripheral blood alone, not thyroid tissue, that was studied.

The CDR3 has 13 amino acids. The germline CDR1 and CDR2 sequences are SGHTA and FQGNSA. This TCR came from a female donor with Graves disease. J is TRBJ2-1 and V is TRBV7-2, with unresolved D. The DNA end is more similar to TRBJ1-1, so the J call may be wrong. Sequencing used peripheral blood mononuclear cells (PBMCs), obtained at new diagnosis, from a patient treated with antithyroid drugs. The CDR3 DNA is TGTGCCAACAGCTTAGGCAGCCTCGGTGGGGCTTTCTTT. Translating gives CANSLGSLGGAFF.